Shown below are 29 T cell receptor beta chains from a single sample sequenced in a study of chemoradiotherapy in HPV16-positive cancers. Here immunoSEQ multiplex PCR was the method, and the copy in TCRdb shows in-frame clones only, minus some. The sample has about 12,000 clones, about 81% seen once. The specimen was obtained from a patient who underwent chemoradiotherapy. All receptors come from a human donor with HPV-associated anogenital cancer.

The genes are TRBV5-1 and TRBJ2-5; D possibly corresponds to TRBD1 (6 bases). With 4 bases removed from V and 1 base from J, the gap between germline ends came to 8 bases. CDR3 length: 13 residues. Germline CDR1 reads SGHRS; CDR2 reads YFSETQ. The CDR3 is CASSRDIQETQYF. DNA for the CDR3: TGCGCCAGCAGCCGGGACATCCAAGAGACCCAGTACTTC.

The J gene is TRBJ2-2, the V gene TRBV19; 10 nucleotides align to TRBD2. This CDR3 has 16 residues. V trimming: 6 bases; J trimming: 2 bases; junction bases outside the gene matches: 6. CDR1 is LNHDA, CDR2 SQIVND, per germline (reference sequence). CDR3 amino acids: CASSLSGGTNTGELFF. The CDR3, as DNA: TGTGCCAGTAGCCTTAGCGGGGGGACCAACACCGGGGAGCTGTTTTTT.

The chain employs TRBV5-1 and TRBJ1-2; D is unresolved. The CDR3 covers 12 residues. Looked up from germline, CDR1 is SGHRS and CDR2 is YFSETQ. V was pared by 10 bases and J by 0 bases, with 10 bases between. The CDR3 is CARRQANYGYTF. CDR3 nucleotide sequence: TGCGCCCGTCGACAAGCTAACTATGGCTACACCTTC.

This rearrangement joins TRBV7-8 to TRBJ2-2; 7 nucleotides line up with TRBD1. Germline loops: CDR1 SGHVS, CDR2 FQNEAQ. The CDR3 is made up of 16 amino acids. J was trimmed by 0 bases and V by 5 bases; bases with no gene match: 6. The CDR3 DNA reads TGTGCCAGCAGCATTACAGGGGCGACGAACACCGGGGAGCTGTTTTTT. Its translation is CASSITGATNTGELFF.

The table lists this clone with a count of one. The chain employs TRBV19 and TRBJ2-7, with a tentative D call TRBD2 (6 bases). Germline V gene sequence: CDR1 LNHDA, CDR2 SQIVND (reference sequence). The V gene lost 6 bases and the J gene lost 1 base, with 13 bases spanning the gap. This CDR3 spans 14 amino acids. The CDR3 nucleotides read TGTGCCAGTAGGCCGGGACTCAAGTCCTACGAGCAGTACTTC. Protein sequence: CASRPGLKSYEQYF.

This clone was seen a single time. The rearrangement joins TRBV6-6 to TRBJ1-2, with D unclear. The CDR3 totals 13 residues. With 2 bases removed from V and 3 bases from J, the gap between germline ends came to 7 bases. Germline loops: CDR1 MNHNY, CDR2 SVGAGI (reference sequence). The DNA of the CDR3 is TGTGCCAGCAGTTACGGGGTGGACTATGGCTACACCTTC. It specifies CASSYGVDYGYTF.

The chain joins TRBV2 to TRBJ2-2; D gene uncertain. V was trimmed by 6 bases and J by 6 bases, leaving 11 bases between them. CDR3 length equals 13 residues. Per germline, CDR1 SNHLY and CDR2 FYNNEI. As DNA, the CDR3 is TGTGCCAGCAGCCTAGTTGGGTCCGGGGAGCTGTTTTTT. Translating it yields CASSLVGSGELFF.

This chain links TRBV5-6 with TRBJ1-2; the match to TRBD1 covers 12 bases. J gave up 7 bases and V 2 bases, and 9 bases lay outside the gene matches. The CDR3 runs to 16 residues. Germline values: CDR1 SGHDT, CDR2 YYEEEE. For the CDR3, the DNA is TGTGCCAGCAGCTTTAAATTCCAGGGACAGGGGGCTGGCTACACCTTC. The encoded protein is CASSFKFQGQGAGYTF.

This chain uses TRBV29-1 with TRBJ2-5; the D gene is possibly TRBD2 (5 bases). The CDR3 totals 13 residues. Trimming cost V 6 bases and J 4 bases, with 15 bases left between them. Germline CDR1 and CDR2: SQVTM and ANQGSEA. The CDR3 DNA reads TGCAGCGTCTTAAGGTGGGAGAGAGAGACCCAGTACTTC. It codes for CSVLRWERETQYF.

The chain uses TRBV18 and TRBJ2-5; D ambiguous. CDR3 length equals 13 residues. Germline V gives CDR1 KGHSH, CDR2 LQKENI. Trimming removed 2 bases from V and 4 bases from J, with 8 bases in between. CDR3 protein: CASSPESGETQYF. Written as DNA, the CDR3 is TGTGCCAGCTCACCAGAATCAGGAGAGACCCAGTACTTC.

This sequence joins TRBV21-1 and TRBJ1-2; TRBD1 is the table's D call and was not checked against the DNA. TRBV21-1 is flagged as a pseudogene. The CDR3 totals 14 residues. CDR3 protein: CASSRGRGLGGYTF. CDR3 coding DNA: TGTGCCAGCAGCAGGGGCAGGGGGCTGGGGGGCTACACCTTC.

The rearrangement links TRBV4-3 to TRBJ2-7, with 7 bases aligning to TRBD2. The CDR3 totals 16 residues. Germline V gene sequence: CDR1 LGHNA, CDR2 YSLEER. After removal of 0 bases from V and 3 bases from J, the junction contained 8 bases not matched to a gene. CDR3 nucleotide sequence: TGCGCCAGCAGCCAAGATCGGGGGGACGGACTCTACGAGCAGTACTTC. It is translated as CASSQDRGDGLYEQYF.

V and J are TRBV2 and TRBJ2-2; unclear D gene. CDR1 and CDR2 (germline): SNHLY, FYNNEI. Trimming removed 2 bases at V and 7 bases at J, with 8 bases between. The CDR3 spans 13 residues. CDR3 region: CASSERRRGELFF. The CDR3 region has the DNA TGTGCCAGCAGTGAAAGACGGCGCGGGGAGCTGTTTTTT.

The chain is built from TRBV5-6 and TRBJ1-3; D remains ambiguous. V was pared by 1 base and J by 2 bases, with 7 bases between. Per germline, CDR1 SGHDT and CDR2 YYEEEE. CDR3 size: 14 residues. The CDR3 here is CASSLREPGNTIYF. The CDR3 DNA sequence: TGTGCCAGCAGCTTGAGGGAGCCTGGAAACACCATATATTTT.

The chain links TRBV18 to TRBJ2-3, with 13 bases identical to TRBD2. The J segment lost 1 base and the V segment lost 6 bases, leaving 4 bases of the junction unmatched. The CDR3 length is 16 residues. Germline V gene lookup returns CDR1 KGHSH and CDR2 LQKENI. Written as DNA, the CDR3 is TGTGCCAGCTCGCCAGGACTAGCGGGGGGCACAGATACGCAGTATTTT. As protein: CASSPGLAGGTDTQYF. Complete variable domain (other parts from reference TRBV18 and TRBJ2-3): NAGVMQNPRHLVRRRGQEARLRCSPMKGHSHVYWYRQLPEEGLKFMVYLQKENIIDESGMPKERFSAEFPKEGPSILRIQQVVRGDSAAYFCASSPGLAGGTDTQYFGPGTRLTVL.

The gene calls are TRBV5-1 and TRBJ1-4, with 9 positions matching TRBD1. Germline assignment: CDR1 SGHRS and CDR2 YFSETQ. V shed 1 base, J shed 6 bases, and the junction held 10 bases outside the gene matches. This CDR3 contains 17 residues. CDR3 DNA sequence: TGCGCCAGCAGCTTGCAACAGGGGGCGTCCCCTGATGAAAAACTGTTTTTT. This codes for CASSLQQGASPDEKLFF.

This clone was counted between two and nine times. J is TRBJ2-2 and V is TRBV18, with 9 bases aligning to TRBD1. The CDR3 is 16 amino acids. Trimming removed 4 bases from V and 2 bases from J; junction bases left unmatched: 5. CDR1 KGHSH and CDR2 LQKENI come from the germline V gene. The CDR3 nucleotides read TGTGCCAGCTCACAAAACAGGGGGCCAAACACCGGGGAGCTGTTTTTT. Protein sequence: CASSQNRGPNTGELFF.

This chain uses TRBV15 with TRBJ2-5; D is unresolved. V was shortened by 1 base and J by 4 bases, with 7 bases between the two germline ends. The CDR3 runs to 13 residues. The V gene's germline CDR1 is LNHNV and CDR2 YYDKDF (reference sequence). The CDR3: CATSRAKGETQYF. The CDR3 DNA follows: TGTGCCACCAGCAGAGCTAAGGGAGAGACCCAGTACTTC.

This clone was recorded once. V is TRBV19 and J is TRBJ1-1, with D perhaps TRBD1 (5 bases). The CDR3 has 14 residues. Trimming left V 7 bases short and J 5 bases short, with 17 bases between. CDR1 and CDR2 from the germline V gene are LNHDA and SQIVND (reference sequence). CDR3 nucleotides: TGTGCCAGTACCTACTTTCAGGGCGCGACTGAAGCTTTCTTT. It encodes CASTYFQGATEAFF.

The chain joins TRBV30 to TRBJ1-1; D not resolved. Between the trimmed V and J ends, which lost 2 bases and 10 bases, there was a span of 14 bases. Germline V gene data show CDR1 as GTSNPN and CDR2 as SVGIG (reference sequence). There are 12 residues in the CDR3. CDR3 protein: CAWSPGLGRAFF. The CDR3 region has the DNA TGTGCCTGGAGTCCCGGACTGGGTAGAGCTTTCTTT.

V is TRBV7-9 and J is TRBJ2-7; no clear D. Germline loops: CDR1 SEHNR, CDR2 FQNEAQ (reference sequence). Trimming took 1 base from V and 5 from J, leaving 6 bases between them. This CDR3 has 12 amino acids. The CDR3 nucleotides are TGTGCCAGCAGCTTAGGGCTCCACGAGCAGTACTTC. It codes for CASSLGLHEQYF.

For the CDR3, the DNA is TGCGCCAGCAGCTTGCTGGGGGGGCGTACAGATACGCAGTATTTT. Translated: CASSLLGGRTDTQYF. The chain has TRBV5-1 and TRBJ2-3, with D tentatively TRBD2 (7 bases). Germline CDR1 and CDR2: SGHRS and YFSETQ. The CDR3 has 15 amino acids. V was clipped by 1 base and J by 3 bases, with 12 bases between them.

The chain is built from TRBV30 and TRBJ1-1, with D unclear. CDR1 and CDR2 (germline): GTSNPN, SVGIG (reference sequence). Deletions cut 4 bases from V and 0 bases from J, with 9 bases between. This CDR3 is 13 amino acids long. DNA for the CDR3: TGTGCCTGGAACCAGAGGGTGAACACTGAAGCTTTCTTT. This encodes CAWNQRVNTEAFF.

The chain couples TRBV4-3 to TRBJ1-2; D is undetermined. Germline V gene data show CDR1 as LGHNA and CDR2 as YSLEER. V was cut by 0 bases and J by 4 bases, with 15 bases left in between. This CDR3 is 16 amino acids long. The CDR3 sequence: CASSQDFRTEGYGYTF. CDR3 nucleotides: TGCGCCAGCAGCCAAGACTTCCGGACCGAGGGCTATGGCTACACCTTC.

The rearrangement joins TRBV7-9 to TRBJ2-7; D might be TRBD1 or TRBD2, each matching 5 bases. Germline V gives CDR1 SEHNR, CDR2 FQNEAQ (reference sequence). Trimming pared 5 bases from V and 2 bases from J, leaving 10 bases between. This CDR3 contains 13 residues. The CDR3, as DNA: TGTGCCAGCAGCCAGGGACCCACCTACGAGCAGTACTTC. Protein product: CASSQGPTYEQYF.

The chain recombines TRBV14 with TRBJ2-7; 7 bases align to TRBD2. CDR1 is SGHDN and CDR2 is FVKESK in the germline V gene. The CDR3 totals 15 residues. J gave up 3 bases and V 4 bases, and 9 bases lay outside the gene matches. Written as DNA, the CDR3 is TGTGCCAGCAGCCTCCTAGGGACTACGAACTACGAGCAGTACTTC. Translating gives CASSLLGTTNYEQYF.

This chain links TRBV27 with TRBJ1-2, with D perhaps TRBD1 (5 bases). CDR3 length equals 13 residues. Trimming cost V 7 bases and J 8 bases, with 17 bases left between them. Germline CDR1 MNHEY, CDR2 SMNVEV (reference sequence). The chain's CDR3 is CASMGWGEEGYTF. The CDR3 region has the DNA TGTGCCAGCATGGGGTGGGGGGAGGAAGGCTACACCTTC.

The chain links TRBV10-3 to TRBJ1-5, with D uncertain. The CDR3 sequence is 13 residues long. From germline, CDR1 is ENHRY and CDR2 SYGVKD. Between the trimmed V and J ends, which lost 4 bases and 0 bases, there was a span of 4 bases. The CDR3 protein is CAISAISNQPQHF. The CDR3 DNA sequence: TGTGCCATCAGTGCTATTAGCAATCAGCCCCAGCATTTT.

The genes are TRBV10-3 and TRBJ2-7; the match to TRBD2 covers 8 bases. J lost 7 bases, V lost 4 bases, and 15 bases had no gene match. Germline CDR1 is ENHRY and CDR2 is SYGVKD. This CDR3 contains 16 residues. CDR3 residues: CAISATSGRFYLEQYF. The CDR3 DNA reads as TGTGCCATCAGTGCCACTAGCGGCCGCTTCTACTTGGAGCAGTACTTC.